These 29 T cell receptor beta chains share one sample of origin, sequenced in a study of cytomegalovirus exposure and HLA in healthy donors. A multiplex PCR was run with 60 Vbeta primers and 13 Jbeta primers. Sequencing was performed with immunoSEQ multiplex PCR; in TCRdb, only in-frame clones are kept and a portion is missing. This sample has 120,000 or so clones, with roughly 80% found just once. What was sequenced was PBMCs. Receptor source: a man aged 50-59 years in good health and CMV-seropositive.

A word on this clone: The sample has other DNA sequences that encode this CDR3 too. This sequence joins TRBV7-2 and TRBJ1-2; tentatively, D is TRBD1 (5 bases). CDR3 length equals 13 residues. Looked up from germline, CDR1 is SGHTA and CDR2 is FQGNSA. Trimming pared 0 bases from V and 3 bases from J, leaving 5 bases between. The CDR3 loop is CASSLAGDYGYTF. The CDR3 DNA is TGTGCCAGCAGCTTAGCAGGGGACTATGGCTACACCTTC.

The chain couples TRBV5-1 to TRBJ2-5; maybe TRBD1 (5 bases). Looked up from germline, CDR1 is SGHRS and CDR2 is YFSETQ. The CDR3 is 15 residues long. V dropped 1 base and J dropped 2 bases, with 12 bases sitting between them. The CDR3 DNA is TGCGCCAGCAGCTTGACAGGTCTGCCTCAAGAGACCCAGTACTTC. This encodes CASSLTGLPQETQYF.

V usage is TRBV6-5 and J usage is TRBJ1-2; possible D gene TRBD1, 6 bases. Germline CDR1 and CDR2: MNHEY and SVGAGI. Deletions cut 7 bases from V and 1 base from J, with 10 bases between. The CDR3 extends over 13 amino acids. The CDR3 region has the DNA TGTGCCAGCACAGCCAGGGGTAACTATGGCTACACCTTC. It codes for CASTARGNYGYTF.

This clone was recorded once. V is TRBV19 and J is TRBJ1-1; 8 bases map to TRBD1. The CDR3 is made up of 18 amino acids. Germline lookup yields CDR1 LNHDA and CDR2 SQIVND (reference sequence). The V segment lost 0 bases and the J segment 0 bases; nucleotides outside the gene matches: 9. CDR3: CASSIDPHQGAVNTEAFF. The DNA for the CDR3 is TGTGCCAGTAGTATAGATCCCCACCAGGGGGCCGTGAACACTGAAGCTTTCTTT.

Comment on this clone: With only one base between it and a far larger clone, this is likely a read error. The sample holds other DNA sequences that translate to the same CDR3. This chain joins TRBV4-3 and TRBJ1-2; D perhaps matches TRBD1 (5 bases). The CDR3 is 14 amino acids. The V gene's germline CDR1 is LGHNA and CDR2 YSLEER. The CDR3 here is CASSLANRNYGYTF. Written as DNA, the CDR3 is TGCGCCAGCAGCCTAGCTAACAGGAACTATGGGTACACCTTC.

In DNA form, the CDR3 reads TGCGCCAGCAGTGCTAACAGGGCCGGGGAGCTGTTTTTT. Encoded protein: CASSANRAGELFF. The chain couples TRBV10-1 to TRBJ2-2; maybe TRBD1 (6 bases). Germline V lookup: CDR1 WNHNN, CDR2 SYGVQD (reference sequence). Trimming left V 4 bases short and J 6 bases short, with 9 bases between. The CDR3 runs 13 residues.

This clone is a singleton in its sample. V gene TRBV27 combines with J gene TRBJ1-5, with D perhaps matching TRBD1 (6 bases). V lost 6 bases, J lost 3 bases, and 12 bases lay in between. CDR3 length: 14 residues. Germline V gene data show CDR1 as MNHEY and CDR2 as SMNVEV (reference sequence). CDR3 sequence reads: CASRVQGPNQPQHF. The CDR3 region has the DNA TGTGCCAGCAGGGTACAGGGACCCAATCAGCCCCAGCATTTT.

The chain is built from TRBV11-2 and TRBJ1-2, with D possibly matching TRBD1 (6 bases). V lost 4 bases and J 8 bases, leaving 17 bases between the germline ends. From germline, CDR1 is SGHAT and CDR2 FQNNGV. CDR3 length: 14 amino acids. CDR3 nucleotide sequence: TGTGCCAGCAGCTACTCGCGGGGGGGCGAAGGCTACACCTTC. It translates to CASSYSRGGEGYTF.

CDR3 amino acids: CASSARVSTDTQYF. CDR3 nucleotide sequence: TGCGCCAGCAGCGCCAGGGTTAGCACAGATACGCAGTATTTT. J is TRBJ2-3 and V is TRBV5-1; weak D call: TRBD1 (5 bases). CDR1 SGHRS and CDR2 YFSETQ come from the germline V gene. Trimming stripped 4 bases from V and 0 bases from J, with 9 bases between. The CDR3 runs to 14 residues.

The rearrangement links TRBV28 to TRBJ1-1; maybe TRBD1 (5 bases). CDR3 length equals 14 residues. The germline V gene has CDR1 MDHEN and CDR2 SYDVKM. V lost 2 bases and J 0 bases, leaving 7 bases between the germline ends. The CDR3 loop is CASSLGALNTEAFF. The CDR3 DNA is TGTGCCAGCAGTTTAGGGGCCTTGAACACTGAAGCTTTCTTT.

The V gene is TRBV2, the J gene TRBJ2-5, with a weak D call TRBD1 (6 bases). The CDR3 contains 15 residues. The germline V gene encodes CDR1 SNHLY and CDR2 FYNNEI. V was trimmed by 6 bases and J by 1 base, leaving 15 bases between them. CDR3 coding DNA: TGTGCCAGCAGCGTACGACAGGCAGTCCAAGAGACCCAGTACTTC. It yields the protein CASSVRQAVQETQYF.

This clone was counted a few times. V and J are TRBV20-1 and TRBJ2-7, with a tentative D call TRBD2 (5 bases). V was clipped by 5 bases and J by 3 bases, with 8 bases between them. This CDR3 contains 11 residues. Germline loops: CDR1 DFQATT, CDR2 SNEGSKA (reference sequence). The CDR3 DNA reads TGCAGTGCTGAGGAGGACTACGAGCAGTACTTC. Translated, it gives CSAEEDYEQYF.

The rearrangement links TRBV7-6 to TRBJ2-3, with TRBD2 as a possible D gene (6 bases). The length of the CDR3 is 13 residues. V lost 1 base to trimming and J lost 10 bases, with 12 bases between them. Germline assignment: CDR1 SGHVS and CDR2 FNYEAQ. The CDR3 nucleotides read TGTGCCAGCAGCTTAGAGGTCAGGGAGGCGCAGTATTTT. It translates to CASSLEVREAQYF. The full variable domain, rest sourced from reference TRBV7-6 and TRBJ2-3, is GAGVSQSPRYKVTKRGQDVALRCDPISGHVSLYWYRQALGQGPEFLTYFNYEAQQDKSGLPNDRFSAERPEGSISTLTIQRTEQRDSAMYRCASSLEVREAQYFGPGTRLTVL.

This chain uses TRBV5-6 with TRBJ2-1, with TRBD2 identical over 8 bases. V dropped 8 bases and J dropped 1; count of bases not matched to a gene: 5. The CDR3 has 14 amino acids. Germline CDR1 SGHDT, CDR2 YYEEEE. The DNA for the CDR3 is TGTGCCAGTGATACTAGCGGATCCTACAATGAGCAGTTCTTC. Protein: CASDTSGSYNEQFF. Based on the CDR3 plus reference TRBV5-6 and TRBJ2-1, the full variable domain is DAGVTQSPTHLIKTRGQQVTLRCSPKSGHDTVSWYQQALGQGPQFIFQYYEEEERQRGNFPDRFSGHQFPNYSSELNVNALLLGDSALYLCASDTSGSYNEQFFGPGTRLTVL.

In this sample, this clone turned up once. The chain couples TRBV29-1 to TRBJ2-2, with 8 positions matching TRBD1. Unmatched junction bases numbered 12, after V lost 8 bases and J lost 4 bases. The CDR3 extends over 15 amino acids. Germline V gene data show CDR1 as SQVTM and CDR2 as ANQGSEA. CDR3 residues: CSPVAQGACTGELFF. CDR3 nucleotide sequence: TGCAGCCCCGTAGCCCAGGGGGCTTGCACCGGGGAGCTGTTTTTT.

The CDR3 sequence: CASSVEGGFYNEQFF. CDR3 DNA sequence: TGTGCCAGCAGCGTAGAGGGGGGGTTCTACAATGAGCAGTTCTTC. The chain links TRBV9 to TRBJ2-1; D is perhaps TRBD2 (7 bases). Trimming removed 0 bases at V and 3 bases at J, with 10 bases between. This CDR3 spans 15 amino acids. Germline V gives CDR1 SGDLS, CDR2 YYNGEE.

In this sample, this clone turned up once. This chain uses TRBV6-5 with TRBJ2-7, with 8 positions matching TRBD2. The V gene's germline CDR1 is MNHEY and CDR2 SVGAGI. J lost 4 bases, V lost 7 bases, and 6 bases had no gene match. This CDR3 comprises 13 residues. The DNA for the CDR3 is TGTGCCAGCACGGGACTAGACCTTTACGAGCAGTACTTC. Its protein product is CASTGLDLYEQYF.

This clone was seen just once. CDR3 in amino acids: CASSQMPGENEKLFF. In nucleotides, the CDR3 is TGCGCCAGCAGCCAAATGCCGGGGGAAAATGAAAAACTGTTTTTT. The V call is TRBV4-3, the J call TRBJ1-4, with a tentative D call TRBD1 (5 bases). There are 15 residues in the CDR3. Germline values: CDR1 LGHNA, CDR2 YSLEER. The ends were cut back, 2 bases at V and 5 bases at J, with 12 bases in the middle.

The chain combines TRBV10-3 with TRBJ2-2; 8 bases agree with TRBD2. The CDR3 consists of 15 residues. CDR1 is ENHRY and CDR2 is SYGVKD in the germline V gene. V dropped 6 bases and J dropped 0; count of bases not matched to a gene: 3. The CDR3 protein is CAISSSGPNTGELFF. The CDR3 nucleotides read TGTGCCATCAGCTCTAGCGGGCCGAACACCGGGGAGCTGTTTTTT.

The chain combines TRBV30 with TRBJ1-6; tentative D call: TRBD1 (5 bases). This CDR3 is built from 13 residues. The germline V gene has CDR1 GTSNPN and CDR2 SVGIG (reference sequence). V lost 3 bases, J lost 10 bases, and 13 bases lay in between. The CDR3 nucleotides read TGTGCCTGGAGGGAGGGGCGGGGCTCACCCCTCCACTTT. Amino acids: CAWREGRGSPLHF.

This chain uses TRBV6-5 with TRBJ1-1, with 7 bases aligning to TRBD1. Germline CDR1 MNHEY, CDR2 SVGAGI. V lost 6 bases and J lost 4; bases outside the gene matches: 5. The CDR3 is made up of 13 amino acids. CDR3 nucleotides: TGTGCCAGCAGGACAGGGACGGGCACTGAAGCTTTCTTT. This sequence encodes CASRTGTGTEAFF.

This sequence joins TRBV7-2 and TRBJ2-7; the match to TRBD2 covers 7 bases. The V gene's germline CDR1 is SGHTA and CDR2 FQGNSA. The CDR3 runs 14 residues. The V and J ends lost 3 bases and 2 bases, in that order; junction bases with no gene match: 4. This chain's CDR3 is CASSFLADPYEQYF. In nucleotides, the CDR3 is TGTGCCAGCAGCTTTCTAGCGGATCCCTACGAGCAGTACTTC.

The chain combines TRBV5-5 with TRBJ1-2; TRBD1 aligns across 9 bases. The CDR3 spans 15 residues. V shed 0 bases and J 8 bases; nucleotides not matched to a gene: 8. CDR1 is SGHKS and CDR2 is YYEKEE in the germline V gene (reference sequence). The CDR3 DNA reads as TGTGCCAGCAGCTTGGGTCCTGGGACAGGGTCCGGCTACACCTTC. Its translation: CASSLGPGTGSGYTF.

The chain employs TRBV6-5 and TRBJ2-5; no firm D call. This CDR3 is built from 14 residues. Trimming stripped 0 bases from V and 1 base from J, with 6 bases between. Germline CDR1 and CDR2: MNHEY and SVGAGI. The CDR3 nucleotides read TGTGCCAGCAGTTACTCGACTCTCCAAGAGACCCAGTACTTC. Its translation: CASSYSTLQETQYF.

The chain carries TRBV6-1 and TRBJ2-5; TRBD1 matches 7 bases. The end of the DNA fits TRBJ2-7 better, so the J call may be wrong. Germline V gene lookup returns CDR1 MNHNS and CDR2 SASEGT. CDR3 length equals 16 residues. The CDR3 DNA reads as TGTGCCAGCAGTGAGACAGGGCAAAGGGGGTCCTACGAGCAGTACTTC. Translating gives CASSETGQRGSYEQYF.

The chain joins TRBV19 to TRBJ1-4; a weak D match, TRBD1 (5 bases). Germline lookup yields CDR1 LNHDA and CDR2 SQIVND (reference sequence). This CDR3 region has 16 residues. Deletions cut 4 bases from V and 4 bases from J, with 16 bases between. As DNA, the CDR3 is TGTGCCAGTAGTAAGCAGGGCGGCTGGGGTAATGAAAAACTGTTTTTT. Amino acids: CASSKQGGWGNEKLFF.

Of note for this clone: One junction end disagrees with the germline gene, perhaps due to a read error. J is TRBJ1-2 and V is TRBV5-8, with a tentative D call TRBD1 (5 bases). This CDR3 region has 12 residues. Looked up from germline, CDR1 is SGHTS and CDR2 is YDEGEE. The CDR3 sequence: CASSLGGATLPF. In DNA, the CDR3 is TGTGCCAGCAGCTTGGGTGGGGCGACGCTGCCCTTC.

This clone was observed a handful of times. This rearrangement joins TRBV28 to TRBJ2-7; 8 nucleotides line up with TRBD1. This CDR3 region has 16 residues. The V gene end was trimmed by 5 bases and the J gene end by 1 base; junction bases not matched to a gene: 10. Germline CDR1 is MDHEN and CDR2 is SYDVKM. As DNA, the CDR3 is TGTGCCAGCAGTGAAAAGACAGGGGCCAATTCCTACGAGCAGTACTTC. As protein: CASSEKTGANSYEQYF.

This clone was detected a few times. The gene calls are TRBV6-1 and TRBJ1-5; no clear D. Germline-derived CDR1 and CDR2 are MNHNS and SASEGT. V shed 6 bases and J shed 0 bases, with 12 bases lying between them. The CDR3 sequence is 15 residues long. Here the CDR3 DNA reads TGTGCCAGCAGGATCGCACAGAATAGCAATCAGCCCCAGCATTTT. Protein: CASRIAQNSNQPQHF.